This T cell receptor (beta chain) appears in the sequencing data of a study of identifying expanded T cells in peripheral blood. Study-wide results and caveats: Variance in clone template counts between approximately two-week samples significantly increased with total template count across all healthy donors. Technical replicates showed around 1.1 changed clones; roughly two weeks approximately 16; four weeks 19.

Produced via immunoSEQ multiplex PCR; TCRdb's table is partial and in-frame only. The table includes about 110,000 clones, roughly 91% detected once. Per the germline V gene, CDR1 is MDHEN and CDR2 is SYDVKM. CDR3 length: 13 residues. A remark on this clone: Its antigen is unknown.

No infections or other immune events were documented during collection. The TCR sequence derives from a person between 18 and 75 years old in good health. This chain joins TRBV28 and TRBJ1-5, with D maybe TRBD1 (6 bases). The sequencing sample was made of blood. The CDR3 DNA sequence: TGTATCGTTGCGGGGGACATCAATCAGCCCCAGCATTTT. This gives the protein CIVAGDINQPQHF.